Listed below are T cell receptor beta chains from one sample, sequenced in a study of shared clonotypes between healthy human individuals. The table came from immunoSEQ multiplex PCR; TCRdb's copy has only in-frame clones and leaves some out. The data hold some 700,000 clones, with less than 95% observed a single time. The sample taken for sequencing was memory CD8+ T cells from PBMCs. These receptors were obtained from a man aged 18 to 29 in good health. Some clones in this sample may be carry-over from other donors' samples. CDR3s include the opening cysteine and the closing phenylalanine or tryptophan. A D gene is named only where the DNA matches it firmly. Not every row has a clone size; where given, it reads once, few, many or a size class.

V gene	D gene	J gene	clone size	CDR3 DNA	CDR3 protein
TRBV5-1	TRBD1	TRBJ1-1	NA	TGCGCCAGCAGCTCCGGGACAGGGCCCATGAACACTGAAGCTTTCTTT	CASSSGTGPMNTEAFF
TRBV19	TRBD2	TRBJ2-2	NA	TGTGCCAGTAGTATAGGGCGGGAGTTGGACACCGGGGAGCTGTTTTTT	CASSIGRELDTGELFF
TRBV19	TRBD2	TRBJ2-1	few	TGTGCCAGTACAGTTGGCCCGAGCTCGGCGGGAGGGGGGGATGAGCAGTTCTTC	CASTVGPSSAGGGDEQFF
TRBV7-2	NA	TRBJ2-4	NA	TGTGCCAGCAGAACCAGCGGAGGCCTAGCCAAAAACATTCAGTACTTC	CASRTSGGLAKNIQYF
TRBV4-1	TRBD1	TRBJ2-6	NA	TGCGCCAGCAGCCAAGATCTTGGGACAGGGGTCTCTGGGGCCAACGTCCTGACTTTC	CASSQDLGTGVSGANVLTF
TRBV7-9	NA	TRBJ1-3	NA	TGTGCCAGCAGCTTAGAGGCAGGGCTTGGAAACACCATATATTTT	CASSLEAGLGNTIYF
TRBV19	NA	TRBJ1-4	once	TGTGCCAGCTCCCCTGTTGGGTCGTGGGGTGAAAAACTGTTTTTT	CASSPVGSWGEKLFF
TRBV2	NA	TRBJ2-1	NA	TGTGCCGGGGCCCTGGGCGGGTACAATGAGCAGTTCTTC	CAGALGGYNEQFF
TRBV7-3	NA	TRBJ2-3	NA	TGTGCCAGCAGCTGGGGTGGTCCGCAGTATTTT	CASSWGGPQYF
TRBV2	NA	TRBJ1-2	NA	TGTGCCAGCAGCCGGGAACAGAGATATGGCTACACCTTC	CASSREQRYGYTF
TRBV2	TRBD1	TRBJ2-7	NA	TGTGCCAGCAGTTTGGACAGGGGGCTGAACGAGCAGTACTTC	CASSLDRGLNEQYF
TRBV28	TRBD1	TRBJ2-7	NA	TGTGCCAGCAGCCCACATAGGACAGGGACCGGGACCGGCTCCTACGAGCAGTACTTC	CASSPHRTGTGTGSYEQYF
TRBV27	TRBD2	TRBJ2-1	NA	TGTGCCAGCAGTTTCGGGACTAGCGGGAAGTACAATGAGCAGTTCTTC	CASSFGTSGKYNEQFF
TRBV29-1	NA	TRBJ2-4	NA	TGCAGCGTTTACGGGGGCGCAGAAAACATTCAGTACTTC	CSVYGGAENIQYF
TRBV10-3	TRBD2	TRBJ2-1	NA	TGTGCCAAACTGACTAGCACCGACAATGAGCAGTTCTTC	CAKLTSTDNEQFF
TRBV7-9	TRBD1	TRBJ2-1	once	TGTGCCAGCAGCTTTACAGGGGGAGGAAATGAGCAGTTCTTC	CASSFTGGGNEQFF
TRBV4-1	NA	TRBJ2-3	once	TGCGCCAGCAGCCAAGTCGATGTGGCAGATACGCAGTATTTT	CASSQVDVADTQYF
TRBV6-6	NA	TRBJ1-1	NA	TGTGCCAGCAGTTCTGGGACGAAGAACACTGAAGCTTTCTTT	CASSSGTKNTEAFF
TRBV2	NA	TRBJ2-7	NA	TGTGCCAGCAGTGCGAGGGTCCAGAAGGACCTCCCTACCTCCTACGAGCAGTACTTC	CASSARVQKDLPTSYEQYF
TRBV9	NA	TRBJ1-3	NA	TGTGCCAGCAGCGGAGTCCCCGGACTCTCTGGAAACACCATATATTTT	CASSGVPGLSGNTIYF
TRBV29-1	TRBD2	TRBJ2-1	NA	TGCAGCGTCAACCCGACTAGCGGGACATACAATGAGCAGTTCTTC	CSVNPTSGTYNEQFF
TRBV7-9	NA	TRBJ2-1	NA	TGTGCCAGCAGCCTCCTTTGGCGGAGCTCCTACAATGAGCAGTTCTTC	CASSLLWRSSYNEQFF
TRBV30	TRBD2	TRBJ2-1	NA	TGTGCCTGGAGCCTGACTAGCGGGTCTGAGCAGTTCTTC	CAWSLTSGSEQFF
TRBV5-1	NA	TRBJ2-6	NA	TGCGCCAGCAGAACTAATTACCGAAGCTCTGGGGCCAACGTCCTGACTTTC	CASRTNYRSSGANVLTF
TRBV27	NA	TRBJ2-7	NA	TGTGCCAGCCGGGACATTAAACTTTACGAGCAGTACTTC	CASRDIKLYEQYF
TRBV28	NA	TRBJ1-2	NA	TGTGCCAGCATCCCGAGGAGGGGGAACTATGGCTACACCTTC	CASIPRRGNYGYTF
TRBV7-2	NA	TRBJ2-7	NA	TGTGCCAGCAGCCTCCCATTCGACATCTACGAGCAGTACTTC	CASSLPFDIYEQYF
TRBV4-3	NA	TRBJ1-2	NA	TGCGCCAGCAGCCAAGACCCTGACTACAGGGTGGAGCACTATGGCTACACCTTC	CASSQDPDYRVEHYGYTF
TRBV27	NA	TRBJ2-7	NA	TGTGCCAGCAGCGAGGGAGCCTCCTACGAGCAGTACTTC	CASSEGASYEQYF
TRBV27	NA	TRBJ2-7	NA	TGTGCCAGCAGTGGCAGAGTGGCCTCCTACGAGCAGTACTTC	CASSGRVASYEQYF
TRBV5-1	NA	TRBJ1-2	NA	TGCGCCAGCAGCTTGGAAGGGATGGGCGGCTACACCTTC	CASSLEGMGGYTF
TRBV29-1	TRBD1	TRBJ2-1	NA	TGCAGCGTTGAAAACAGGGGAACGGGGTACAATGAGCAGTTCTTC	CSVENRGTGYNEQFF
TRBV5-1	TRBD1	TRBJ2-7	NA	TGCGCCAGCAGCTTGGACGGACAGGGGATCTACGAGCAGTACTTC	CASSLDGQGIYEQYF
TRBV6-6	TRBD1	TRBJ1-1	NA	TGTGCCAGCAGTTACGATGGGACAGATATGAACACTGAAGCTTTCTTT	CASSYDGTDMNTEAFF
TRBV2	NA	TRBJ1-4	NA	TGTGCCAGCCTCCCCGGCGTTAATGAAAAACTGTTTTTT	CASLPGVNEKLFF
TRBV28	NA	TRBJ1-4	NA	TGTGCCAGCGGAGACAGAAGATATGAAAAACTGTTTTTT	CASGDRRYEKLFF
TRBV27	TRBD1	TRBJ2-7	NA	TGTGCCAGCAGTCCCAGGGACAGGAGCTACGAGCAGTACTTC	CASSPRDRSYEQYF
TRBV7-9	NA	TRBJ1-4	NA	TGTGCCAGCAGCCCCCCCTCGAGGGATGAAAAACTGTTTTTT	CASSPPSRDEKLFF
TRBV9	NA	TRBJ2-5	few	TGTGCCAGCAGCGCAACCACTGTCCTTAGACAAGAGACCCAGTACTTC	CASSATTVLRQETQYF
TRBV4-3	TRBD2	TRBJ2-7	once	TGCGCCAGCAGCCAAGAAGAGGAGGGAGGGCCGGTCGCCTACGAGCAGTACTTC	CASSQEEEGGPVAYEQYF
TRBV27	NA	TRBJ1-5	NA	TGTGCCAGCAGTCCCTCTGTCAGCCTAAATCAGCCCCAGCATTTT	CASSPSVSLNQPQHF
TRBV29-1	TRBD2	TRBJ2-1	NA	TGCAGCGTGGAGGGACTAGCGGGAGCCTACAATGAGCAGTTCTTC	CSVEGLAGAYNEQFF
TRBV13	TRBD2	TRBJ2-4	NA	TGTGCCAGTCAAACTAGCGGGGAGGGTAGGATTCAGTACTTC	CASQTSGEGRIQYF
TRBV5-6	TRBD1	TRBJ2-7	NA	TGTGCCAGCAGCACGTCACAGGGGCGAAGCTCCTACGAGCAGTACTTC	CASSTSQGRSSYEQYF
TRBV19	NA	TRBJ1-4	NA	TGTGCCAGTAGTATAAACAGTTTTAATGAAAAACTGTTTTTT	CASSINSFNEKLFF
TRBV5-6	TRBD1	TRBJ1-1	NA	TGTGCCAGCAGCTTTGGGACAGGGGTTAGGGGGAACACTGAAGCTTTCTTT	CASSFGTGVRGNTEAFF
TRBV6-4	TRBD1	TRBJ1-2	once	TGTGCCAGCAGCCCCCGGGACAGGGGCGGCTACACCTTC	CASSPRDRGGYTF
TRBV9	TRBD2	TRBJ2-5	once	TGTGCCAGCAGCGCAACCCAGGGACTACGGGAGACCCAGTACTTC	CASSATQGLRETQYF
TRBV7-8	NA	TRBJ2-7	once	TGTGCCAGCAGCCCCAGTACGGGGCCAAACTACGAGCAGTACTTC	CASSPSTGPNYEQYF
TRBV30	NA	TRBJ1-2	NA	TGTGCCTGGAGTGAATCCTCCAACTATGGCTACACCTTC	CAWSESSNYGYTF
TRBV27	NA	TRBJ2-7	NA	TGTGCCAGCACCCCGGGACATAGCTACGAGCAGTACTTC	CASTPGHSYEQYF
TRBV27	NA	TRBJ1-4	NA	TGTGCCAGCAGGCGGACAGCCGTTCAAACTAATGAAAAACTGTTTTTT	CASRRTAVQTNEKLFF
TRBV5-1	NA	TRBJ2-7	NA	TGCGCCAGCAGCTTGGAAACGGCAACTTGGGAGCAGTACTTC	CASSLETATWEQYF
TRBV4-1	NA	TRBJ1-1	NA	TGCGCCTCCCAACGGCGGGACTGGGAGAACACTGAAGCTTTCTTT	CASQRRDWENTEAFF
TRBV27	NA	TRBJ2-7	NA	TGTGCCAGCAGTTTCTCGCCTGTCTACGAGCAGTACTTC	CASSFSPVYEQYF
TRBV27	NA	TRBJ2-7	NA	TGTGCCAGCAGCTCATCACCGGCGCAGGGATACGAGCAGTACTTC	CASSSSPAQGYEQYF